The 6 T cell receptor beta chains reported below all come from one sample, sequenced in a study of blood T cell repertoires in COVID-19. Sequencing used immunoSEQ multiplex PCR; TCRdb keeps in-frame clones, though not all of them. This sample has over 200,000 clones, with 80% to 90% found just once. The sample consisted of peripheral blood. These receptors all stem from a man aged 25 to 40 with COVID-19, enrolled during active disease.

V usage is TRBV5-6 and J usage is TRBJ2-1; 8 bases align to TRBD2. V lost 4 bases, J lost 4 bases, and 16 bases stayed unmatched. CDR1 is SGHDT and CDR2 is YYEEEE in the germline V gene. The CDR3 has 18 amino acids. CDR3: CASSLSRPGLVGYNEQFF. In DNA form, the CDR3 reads TGTGCCAGCAGCCTATCCAGACCGGGACTAGTGGGGTACAATGAGCAGTTCTTC.

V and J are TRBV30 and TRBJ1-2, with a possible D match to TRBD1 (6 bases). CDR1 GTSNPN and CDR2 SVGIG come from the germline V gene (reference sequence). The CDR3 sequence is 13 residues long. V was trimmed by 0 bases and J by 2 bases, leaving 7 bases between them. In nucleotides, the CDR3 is TGTGCCTGGAGTGTAGGACAGAACTATGGCTACACCTTC. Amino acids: CAWSVGQNYGYTF. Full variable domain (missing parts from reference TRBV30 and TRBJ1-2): SQTIHQWPATLVQPVGSPLSLECTVEGTSNPNLYWYRQAAGRGLQLLFYSVGIGQISSEVPQNLSASRPQDRQFILSSKKLLLSDSGFYLCAWSVGQNYGYTFGSGTRLTVV.

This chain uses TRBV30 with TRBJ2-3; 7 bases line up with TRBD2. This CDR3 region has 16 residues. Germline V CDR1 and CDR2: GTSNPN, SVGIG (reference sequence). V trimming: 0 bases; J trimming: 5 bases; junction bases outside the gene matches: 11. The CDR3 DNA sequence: TGTGCCTGGAGTGTAATGGGGGGGGTTGCGGGAGATACGCAGTATTTT. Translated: CAWSVMGGVAGDTQYF. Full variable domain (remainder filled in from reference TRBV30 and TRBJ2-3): SQTIHQWPATLVQPVGSPLSLECTVEGTSNPNLYWYRQAAGRGLQLLFYSVGIGQISSEVPQNLSASRPQDRQFILSSKKLLLSDSGFYLCAWSVMGGVAGDTQYFGPGTRLTVL.

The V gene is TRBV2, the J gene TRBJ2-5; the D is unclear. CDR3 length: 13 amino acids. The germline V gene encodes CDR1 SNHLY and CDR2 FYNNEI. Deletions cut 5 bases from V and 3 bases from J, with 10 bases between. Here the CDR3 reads CASSNQAEETQYF. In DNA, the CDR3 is TGTGCCAGCAGTAACCAGGCCGAAGAGACCCAGTACTTC.

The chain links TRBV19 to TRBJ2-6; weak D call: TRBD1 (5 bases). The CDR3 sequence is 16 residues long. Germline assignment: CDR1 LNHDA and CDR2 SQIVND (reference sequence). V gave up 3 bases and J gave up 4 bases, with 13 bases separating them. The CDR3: CASSMSGSGGANVLTF. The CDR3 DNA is TGTGCCAGTAGTATGTCAGGGTCAGGGGGGGCCAACGTCCTGACTTTC.

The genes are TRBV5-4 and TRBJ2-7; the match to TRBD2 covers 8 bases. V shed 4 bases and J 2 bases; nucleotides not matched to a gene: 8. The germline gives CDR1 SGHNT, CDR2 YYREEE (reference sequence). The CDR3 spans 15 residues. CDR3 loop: CASSPGGAYPYEQYF. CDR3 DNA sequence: TGTGCCAGCAGCCCCGGGGGGGCGTACCCCTACGAGCAGTACTTC.